This T cell receptor beta chain came from a study of control samples from healthy donors and cancer patients. The CDR3 covers 14 residues. CDR1 is MGHRA, CDR2 YSYEKL, per germline. J gave up 3 bases and V 5 bases, and 3 bases lay outside the gene matches. Only in-frame clones appear in the TCRdb table, and some are missing; sequencing was by immunoSEQ multiplex PCR. The table records about 150,000 clones, 92% of them present only once. The chain recombines TRBV4-1 with TRBJ2-3; 9 bases align to TRBD2. What was sequenced was blood. The receptor's source is a woman between 25 and 40 years old in good health. CDR3 amino acids: CASSFSGSTDTQYF. CDR3 nucleotides: TGCGCCAGCAGCTTTAGCGGGAGTACAGATACGCAGTATTTT.